This T cell receptor (beta chain) was observed in a study of blood T cell repertoires in COVID-19. The overall study: In each case, the material was cDNA or gDNA derived from T cells, B-cell-depleted T cells, or PBMCs.

Per the authors' pipeline: Amplification of reference gene primers provided the estimated nucleated cell counts. Measured with immunoSEQ multiplex PCR; TCRdb has only the in-frame clones, and not every one. V, J and clone size were drawn from that table, and D and trimming were deduced from the DNA. The sample includes a few hundred thousand clones, around 90% seen only once; the top ten take over 3.5%. This CDR3 contains 16 residues. Trimming cost V 0 bases and J 5 bases, with 12 bases left between them. Germline CDR1 is SGHNT and CDR2 is YYREEE (reference sequence). This clonotype was sampled from a woman aged 18-30 years with acute COVID-19. The chain recombines TRBV5-4 with TRBJ1-6; TRBD1 might be the D (6 bases). Material: PBMCs or T cells enriched from blood (not recorded which). Here the CDR3 reads CASSLAVRGNNSPLHF. Here the CDR3 DNA reads TGTGCCAGCAGCTTGGCGGTCAGGGGTAATAATTCACCCCTCCACTTT.